Below, 22 T cell receptor beta chains from the same sample are listed, as sequenced in a study of blood T cell repertoires in COVID-19. The method was immunoSEQ multiplex PCR; TCRdb's version includes in-frame clones alone and lacks a portion of them. The table shows around 85,000 clones, with roughly 85% occurring only once. Material: peripheral blood. The receptors originated from a man aged 55-75 years with acute or convalescent COVID-19.

The V and J genes are TRBV5-6 and TRBJ2-7, with no clear D. Germline CDR1 SGHDT, CDR2 YYEEEE. Trimming shortened V by 4 bases and J by 1 base, and 6 bases separated the two germline ends. CDR3 size: 12 residues. The CDR3 loop reads CASSPGSYEQYF. DNA for the CDR3: TGTGCCAGCAGCCCCGGGTCCTACGAGCAGTACTTC. Complete variable domain (other parts from reference TRBV5-6 and TRBJ2-7): DAGVTQSPTHLIKTRGQQVTLRCSPKSGHDTVSWYQQALGQGPQFIFQYYEEEERQRGNFPDRFSGHQFPNYSSELNVNALLLGDSALYLCASSPGSYEQYFGPGTRLTVT.

This chain connects TRBV14 to TRBJ2-5; 14 bases align to TRBD2. Per the germline V gene, CDR1 is SGHDN and CDR2 is FVKESK. This CDR3 spans 16 amino acids. The V segment lost 3 bases and the J segment 5 bases; nucleotides outside the gene matches: 5. The CDR3 bases are TGTGCCAGCAGCCATCGACTAGCGGGGGGGACGGAGACCCAGTACTTC. Translation: CASSHRLAGGTETQYF.

The chain couples TRBV7-2 to TRBJ2-7; D is undetermined. Trimming removed 2 bases at V and 4 bases at J, with 6 bases between. CDR1 SGHTA and CDR2 FQGNSA come from the germline V gene. CDR3 length: 12 amino acids. CDR3 loop: CASSLISYEQYF. The CDR3 nucleotides are TGTGCCAGCAGCTTAATTTCTTACGAGCAGTACTTC. Full variable domain (rest looked up from reference TRBV7-2 and TRBJ2-7): GAGVSQSPSNKVTEKGKDVELRCDPISGHTALYWYRQSLGQGLEFLIYFQGNSAPDKSGLPSDRFSAERTGGSVSTLTIQRTQQEDSAVYLCASSLISYEQYFGPGTRLTVT.

The chain couples TRBV2 to TRBJ2-5, with 12 nucleotides matching TRBD1. The CDR3 length is 15 residues. Germline CDR1 and CDR2: SNHLY and FYNNEI. V gave up 8 bases and J gave up 1 base; unmatched junction bases: 5. CDR3 coding DNA: TGTGCCAGCGCGGGACAGGGGGCGAGCCAAGAGACCCAGTACTTC. Residues: CASAGQGASQETQYF.

This clone was found many times. The genes are TRBV5-1 and TRBJ1-1; TRBD1 aligns across 8 bases. With V trimmed by 0 bases and J by 5 bases, 9 bases remained unmatched. The CDR3 runs 16 residues. In germline, CDR1 is SGHRS, CDR2 YFSETQ. In DNA form, the CDR3 reads TGCGCCAGCAGCTTGGCCCTCAGGGGGCGGGATACTGAAGCTTTCTTT. Translating gives CASSLALRGRDTEAFF.

The V gene is TRBV18, the J gene TRBJ1-6, with 7 bases lining up with TRBD1. The CDR3 is made up of 15 amino acids. Per germline, CDR1 KGHSH and CDR2 LQKENI. With V trimmed by 1 base and J by 8 bases, 5 bases remained unmatched. In DNA form, the CDR3 reads TGTGCCAGCTCACCACGTCAGGGGACAGATTCACCCCTCCACTTT. Its translation is CASSPRQGTDSPLHF.

The J gene is TRBJ1-6, the V gene TRBV5-4; possible D gene TRBD1, 6 bases. The CDR3 contains 16 residues. Trimming cost V 1 base and J 9 bases, with 17 bases left between them. CDR1 and CDR2 from the germline V gene are SGHNT and YYREEE (reference sequence). For the CDR3, the DNA is TGTGCCAGCAGCTTGAAGTTAGCAACAGGGCCTTCACCCCTCCACTTT. This encodes CASSLKLATGPSPLHF.

The gene calls are TRBV4-3 and TRBJ1-2; TRBD1 is a possible D gene (5 bases). Trimming removed 0 bases from V and 0 bases from J, with 11 bases in between. This CDR3 has 16 residues. Germline V gene lookup returns CDR1 LGHNA and CDR2 YSLEER. The CDR3 region has the DNA TGCGCCAGCAGCCAAGATCGGTCAGGGACTAACTATGGCTACACCTTC. Translation gives CASSQDRSGTNYGYTF.

This clone appeared once. The chain carries TRBV19 and TRBJ1-1; D uncertain. The CDR3 is 13 residues long. The ends were cut back, 4 bases at V and 8 bases at J, with 14 bases in the middle. CDR1 and CDR2 from the germline V gene are LNHDA and SQIVND (reference sequence). CDR3 in DNA: TGTGCCAGTAGTAGTGACATCGGTAGGGAAGCTTTCTTT. Its protein product is CASSSDIGREAFF.

The chain is built from TRBV30 and TRBJ1-1, with TRBD1 matching over 9 bases. V dropped 8 bases and J dropped 4; count of bases not matched to a gene: 8. Germline lookup yields CDR1 GTSNPN and CDR2 SVGIG (reference sequence). CDR3 length: 13 residues. CDR3 protein: CAGTGTGITEAFF. The CDR3 nucleotides are TGTGCCGGAACCGGGACAGGGATCACTGAAGCTTTCTTT.

The rearrangement uses TRBV7-2 and TRBJ1-3; D unclear. CDR1 and CDR2 from the germline V gene are SGHTA and FQGNSA. The ends were cut back, 5 bases at V and 0 bases at J, with 11 bases in the middle. This CDR3 is 15 amino acids long. In DNA, the CDR3 is TGTGCCAGCAGCCCCCAATTCAACTCTGGAAACACCATATATTTT. Residues: CASSPQFNSGNTIYF.

This rearrangement joins TRBV19 to TRBJ1-5, with D possibly matching TRBD1 (6 bases). Germline CDR1 reads LNHDA; CDR2 reads SQIVND (reference sequence). CDR3 size: 14 residues. The ends were cut back, 6 bases at V and 7 bases at J, with 16 bases in the middle. The CDR3 is CASSLTGSSQPQHF. In nucleotides, the CDR3 is TGTGCCAGTAGCTTAACAGGGAGCAGCCAGCCCCAGCATTTT.

The J gene is TRBJ1-4, the V gene TRBV11-2; D possibly corresponds to TRBD1 (6 bases). CDR1 and CDR2 from the germline V gene are SGHAT and FQNNGV. The CDR3 is 13 amino acids. The ends were cut back, 5 bases at V and 5 bases at J, with 9 bases in the middle. The CDR3 DNA sequence: TGTGCCAGCAGCCTTGGACAGAATGAAAAACTGTTTTTT. Encoded protein: CASSLGQNEKLFF.

This clone was observed a handful of times. The genes are TRBV7-2 and TRBJ1-2; D might be TRBD1 (5 bases). There are 18 residues in the CDR3. Germline loops: CDR1 SGHTA, CDR2 FQGNSA. V lost 5 bases and J lost 5, with 27 bases in between. The CDR3 spells CASSHPSSQSTGFYGYTF. In nucleotides, the CDR3 is TGTGCCAGCAGCCATCCATCCTCACAATCAACAGGATTTTATGGCTACACCTTC.

This clone was seen more than once but under ten times. The V gene is TRBV27, the J gene TRBJ1-6; D remains unclear. There are 12 residues in the CDR3. V was shortened by 3 bases and J by 6 bases, with 3 bases between the two germline ends. Germline CDR1 reads MNHEY; CDR2 reads SMNVEV (reference sequence). CDR3 region: CASSFSNSPLHF. CDR3 nucleotides: TGTGCCAGCAGTTTTAGTAATTCACCCCTCCACTTT.

This chain joins TRBV7-2 and TRBJ2-5, with D tentatively TRBD2 (7 bases). The CDR3 extends over 15 amino acids. CDR1 and CDR2 (germline): SGHTA, FQGNSA. The V end lost 8 bases, the J end lost 4 bases, and 20 bases lay between the germline ends. CDR3 sequence reads: CASLPWRGRGETQYF. CDR3 sequence (DNA): TGTGCCAGCCTTCCCTGGCGGGGGCGGGGAGAGACCCAGTACTTC.

The chain employs TRBV6-2 or TRBV6-3 and TRBJ2-6, with a weak D call TRBD1 (5 bases). Trimming shortened V by 2 bases and J by 0 bases, and 11 bases separated the two germline ends. There are 17 residues in the CDR3. From germline, CDR1 is MNHEY and CDR2 SVGEGT. The CDR3 loop reads CASSYPYRSSGANVLTF. The CDR3 nucleotides are TGTGCCAGCAGTTACCCGTACAGGAGCTCTGGGGCCAACGTCCTGACTTTC.

The chain links TRBV7-9 to TRBJ1-1; no clear D. Germline V CDR1 and CDR2: SEHNR, FQNEAQ (reference sequence). V was cut by 6 bases and J by 3 bases, with 17 bases left in between. CDR3 length: 15 residues. The CDR3 here is CASSSWMGRDTEAFF. The DNA for the CDR3 is TGTGCCAGCAGTTCGTGGATGGGCAGAGACACTGAAGCTTTCTTT.

This sequence joins TRBV4-1 and TRBJ1-4; 8 nucleotides align to TRBD1. Germline V gene lookup returns CDR1 MGHRA and CDR2 YSYEKL. The CDR3 spans 17 residues. V lost 3 bases to trimming and J lost 5 bases; unmatched junction nucleotides: 11. The CDR3 bases are TGCGCCAGCAGCCATCCCGGGACAGGTTATGTCAATGAAAAACTGTTTTTT. This encodes CASSHPGTGYVNEKLFF.

CDR3 DNA: TGTGCCAGCAGCCAAGGTGTTTCGGGGGAGAGATACACTGAAGCTTTCTTT. Protein product: CASSQGVSGERYTEAFF. This chain connects TRBV3-1 (or the pseudogene TRBV3-2) to TRBJ1-1; D may be TRBD1 (5 bases). Between the trimmed V and J ends, which lost 1 base and 3 bases, there was a span of 18 bases. Germline V lookup: CDR1 LGHDT, CDR2 YNNKEL (reference sequence). There are 17 residues in the CDR3.

The chain links TRBV14 to TRBJ1-4, with D possibly matching TRBD1 (5 bases). CDR3 length equals 18 residues. The germline V and J ends were trimmed by 1 base and 0 bases, with 15 bases remaining between them. Germline assignment: CDR1 SGHDN and CDR2 FVKESK. CDR3 sequence reads: CASSQGPGIPATNEKLFF. DNA of the CDR3: TGTGCCAGCAGCCAAGGCCCAGGGATACCGGCAACTAATGAAAAACTGTTTTTT.

This clone was seen only once. This rearrangement joins TRBV30 to TRBJ1-2; D is uncertain. The CDR3 covers 15 residues. V gave up 7 bases and J gave up 0 bases, with 18 bases separating them. The germline gives CDR1 GTSNPN, CDR2 SVGIG (reference sequence). CDR3 protein: CASPQQIKANYGYTF. The CDR3 region has the DNA TGTGCCTCCCCCCAACAGATTAAAGCTAACTATGGCTACACCTTC. The full variable domain, completed using reference TRBV30 and TRBJ1-2, is SQTIHQWPATLVQPVGSPLSLECTVEGTSNPNLYWYRQAAGRGLQLLFYSVGIGQISSEVPQNLSASRPQDRQFILSSKKLLLSDSGFYLCASPQQIKANYGYTFGSGTRLTVV.